Sequencing of this TCR beta chain was carried out in a study of T cell changes during pregnancy in multiple sclerosis. TCRdb's copy holds only in-frame clones and misses some; the assay was immunoSEQ multiplex PCR. The sample includes 70,000 or so clones, roughly 91% of them seen just once. Unmatched junction bases numbered 5, after V lost 3 bases and J lost 3 bases. The length of the CDR3 is 16 residues. Germline CDR1 MDHEN, CDR2 SYDVKM. The source is a female donor in good health, enrolled as a control in a pregnancy study. V is TRBV28 and J is TRBJ1-2; 12 nucleotides line up with TRBD1. Sequencing was performed on peripheral blood, taken in the third trimester of pregnancy. This CDR3 is CASSLSGTGGDYGYTF. CDR3 coding DNA: TGTGCCAGCAGTTTGTCCGGGACAGGGGGCGACTATGGCTACACCTTC.